This T cell receptor (beta chain) appears in the sequencing data of a study of blood T cells in healthy people across ages. General study findings and limits: When set beside aged donors, long-lived donors presented more naive CD4+ cells and higher diversity. Older individuals had lower TCR beta diversity per million T cells (the decline was roughly linear).

Primed by a sample-barcoded 5' primer and a J-beta primer mix, a second PCR proceeded for about 6 to 11 cycles. TCRdb independently ran MiXCR on the 5' RACE reads; one entry per CDR3 protein. The top ten clones hold under 8.5% of a sample with 1,500,000 or so distinct CDR3 sequences, around 59% of them seen once. Concerning this clonotype: What it binds is unknown.

Germline CDR1 and CDR2: MNHEY and SVGEGT. This CDR3 has 19 amino acids. V was cut by 8 bases and J by 1 base, with 26 bases left in between. Isolation recovered at least 6 million PBMCs from every sample. This rearrangement joins TRBV6-2 or TRBV6-3 to TRBJ2-2; D may be TRBD2 (6 bases). This clonotype was sampled from a man aged 18 to 30 in good health. The sample taken for sequencing was blood. The CDR3 sequence is CASGPSVVVSALNTGELFF. CDR3 DNA sequence: TGTGCCAGCGGCCCTAGCGTCGTCGTGTCCGCGCTGAACACCGGGGAGCTGTTTTTT.